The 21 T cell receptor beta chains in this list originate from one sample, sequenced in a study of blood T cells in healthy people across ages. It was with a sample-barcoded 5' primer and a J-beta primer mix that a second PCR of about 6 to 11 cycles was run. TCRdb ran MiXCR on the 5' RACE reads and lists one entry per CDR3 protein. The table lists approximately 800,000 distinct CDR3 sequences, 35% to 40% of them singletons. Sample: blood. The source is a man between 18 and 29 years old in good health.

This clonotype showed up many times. The CDR3 loop reads CASSLGGGTQETQYF. The DNA of the CDR3 is TGTGCCAGCAGCTTAGGCGGGGGAACCCAAGAGACCCAGTACTTC. V and J are TRBV5-5 and TRBJ2-5, with 7 bases identical to TRBD2. J was trimmed by 1 base and V by 2 bases; bases with no gene match: 5. Germline lookup yields CDR1 SGHKS and CDR2 YYEKEE (reference sequence). The CDR3 consists of 15 residues.

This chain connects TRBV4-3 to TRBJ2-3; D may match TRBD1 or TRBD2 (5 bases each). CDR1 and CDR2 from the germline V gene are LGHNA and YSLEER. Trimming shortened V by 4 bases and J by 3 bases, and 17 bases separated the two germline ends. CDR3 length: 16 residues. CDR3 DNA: TGCGCCAGCAGCCCAGGTCCGGGGCCGGGAACAGATACGCAGTATTTT. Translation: CASSPGPGPGTDTQYF.

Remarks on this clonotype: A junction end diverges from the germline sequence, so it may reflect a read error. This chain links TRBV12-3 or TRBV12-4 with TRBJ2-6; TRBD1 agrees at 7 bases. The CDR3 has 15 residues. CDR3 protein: CASRKDRSGADVLTF. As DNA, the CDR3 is TGTGCCAGCAGAAAGGACAGGTCTGGGGCCGACGTCCTGACTTTC.

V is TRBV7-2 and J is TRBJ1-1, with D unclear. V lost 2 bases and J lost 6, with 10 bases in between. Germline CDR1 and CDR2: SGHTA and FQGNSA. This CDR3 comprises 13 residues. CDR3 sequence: CASSLPEGSEAFF. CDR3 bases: TGTGCCAGCAGCTTACCCGAGGGCTCTGAAGCTTTCTTT.

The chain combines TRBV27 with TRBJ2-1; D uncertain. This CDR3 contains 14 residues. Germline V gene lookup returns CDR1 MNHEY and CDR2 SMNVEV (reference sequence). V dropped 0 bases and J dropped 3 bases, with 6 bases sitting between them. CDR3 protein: CASSLSSDYNEQFF. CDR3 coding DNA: TGTGCCAGCAGTTTATCGTCAGACTACAATGAGCAGTTCTTC.

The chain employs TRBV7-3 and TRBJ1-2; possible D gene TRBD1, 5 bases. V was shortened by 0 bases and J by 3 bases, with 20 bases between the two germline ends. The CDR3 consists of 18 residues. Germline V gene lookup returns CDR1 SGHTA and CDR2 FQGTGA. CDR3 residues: CASSLTHHRDWGDYGYTF. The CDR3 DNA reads TGTGCCAGCAGCTTAACCCACCACCGGGACTGGGGGGACTATGGCTACACCTTC.

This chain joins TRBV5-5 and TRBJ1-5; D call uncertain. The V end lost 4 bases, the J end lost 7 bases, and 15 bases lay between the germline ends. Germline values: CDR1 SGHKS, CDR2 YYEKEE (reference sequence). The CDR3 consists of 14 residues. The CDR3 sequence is CASSPRVQRQPQHF. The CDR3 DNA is TGTGCCAGCAGCCCACGGGTCCAGCGGCAGCCCCAGCATTTT. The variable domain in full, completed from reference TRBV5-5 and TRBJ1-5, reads DAGVTQSPTHLIKTRGQQVTLRCSPISGHKSVSWYQQVLGQGPQFIFQYYEKEERGRGNFPDRFSARQFPNYSSELNVNALLLGDSALYLCASSPRVQRQPQHFGDGTRLSIL.

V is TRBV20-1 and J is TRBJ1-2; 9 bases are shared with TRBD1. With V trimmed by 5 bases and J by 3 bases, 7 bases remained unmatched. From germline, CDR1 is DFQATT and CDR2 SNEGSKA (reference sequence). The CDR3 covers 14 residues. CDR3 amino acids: CSAVRDRDDYGYTF. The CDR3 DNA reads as TGCAGTGCTGTACGGGACAGGGATGACTATGGCTACACCTTC.

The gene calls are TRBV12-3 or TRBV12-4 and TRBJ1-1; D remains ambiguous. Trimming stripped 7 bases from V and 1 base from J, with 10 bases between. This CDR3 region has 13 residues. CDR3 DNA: TGTGCCAGCACTCGACCGGAGAACACTGAAGCTTTCTTT. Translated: CASTRPENTEAFF.

The CDR3 sequence: CATGTNPDTQYF. The CDR3 coding sequence is TGTGCCACCGGGACGAATCCAGATACGCAGTATTTT. The rearrangement joins TRBV10-3 to TRBJ2-3, with D perhaps being TRBD1 or TRBD2 (5 bases each). The germline V gene has CDR1 ENHRY and CDR2 SYGVKD. This CDR3 spans 12 amino acids. The V gene lost 10 bases and the J gene lost 4 bases, with 12 bases spanning the gap.

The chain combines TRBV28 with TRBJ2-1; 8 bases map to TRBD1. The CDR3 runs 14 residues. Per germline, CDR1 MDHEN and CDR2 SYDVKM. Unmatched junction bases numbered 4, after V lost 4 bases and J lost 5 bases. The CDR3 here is CASSSHRGNNEQFF. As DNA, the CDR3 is TGTGCCAGCAGTTCTCACAGGGGGAACAATGAGCAGTTCTTC.

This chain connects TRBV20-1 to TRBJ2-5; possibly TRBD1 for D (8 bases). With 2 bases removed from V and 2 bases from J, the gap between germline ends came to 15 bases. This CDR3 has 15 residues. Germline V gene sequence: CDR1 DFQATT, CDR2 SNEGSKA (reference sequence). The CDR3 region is CSARNVQGGQETQYF. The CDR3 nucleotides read TGCAGTGCTAGAAACGTACAGGGGGGGCAAGAGACCCAGTACTTC.

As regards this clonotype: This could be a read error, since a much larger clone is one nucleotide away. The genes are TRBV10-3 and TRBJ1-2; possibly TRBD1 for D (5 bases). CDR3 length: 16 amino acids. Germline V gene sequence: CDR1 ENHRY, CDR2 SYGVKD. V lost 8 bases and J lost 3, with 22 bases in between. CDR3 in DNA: TGTGCCATCGGTGTGGGACCAAAACAAGGGGACTATGGCTACACCTTC. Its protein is CAIGVGPKQGDYGYTF.

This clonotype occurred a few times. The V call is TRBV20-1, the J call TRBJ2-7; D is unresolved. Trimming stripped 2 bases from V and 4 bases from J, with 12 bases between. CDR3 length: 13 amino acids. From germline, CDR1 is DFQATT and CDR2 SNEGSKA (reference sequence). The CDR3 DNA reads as TGCAGTGCTAGATCCGAGGCCCGTTACGAGCAGTACTTC. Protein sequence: CSARSEARYEQYF.

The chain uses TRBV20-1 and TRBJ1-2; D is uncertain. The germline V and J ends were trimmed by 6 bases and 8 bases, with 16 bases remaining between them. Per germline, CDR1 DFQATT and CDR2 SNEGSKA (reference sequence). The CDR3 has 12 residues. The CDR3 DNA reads TGCAGTGCCATAGCCGCGGGGTGGGGCTACACCTTC. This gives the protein CSAIAAGWGYTF.

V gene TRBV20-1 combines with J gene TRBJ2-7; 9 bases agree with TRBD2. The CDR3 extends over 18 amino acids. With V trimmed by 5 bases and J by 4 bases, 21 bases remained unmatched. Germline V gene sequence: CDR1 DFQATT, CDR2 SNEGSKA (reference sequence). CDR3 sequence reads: CSAHPPGLADCRRYEQYF. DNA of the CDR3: TGCAGTGCTCACCCCCCGGGACTAGCTGATTGCCGGAGATACGAGCAGTACTTC.

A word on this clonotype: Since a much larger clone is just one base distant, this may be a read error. CDR3 nucleotide sequence: TGCGCCAGCAGCTTGGATAGCGGCACTCCCTTAACCAATGAGCAGTTCTTC. Amino acid sequence: CASSLDSGTPLTNEQFF. The J gene is TRBJ2-1, the V gene TRBV5-1; TRBD2 might be the D (6 bases). Trimming took 0 bases from V and 6 from J, leaving 19 bases between them. Germline lookup yields CDR1 SGHRS and CDR2 YFSETQ. This CDR3 is built from 17 residues.

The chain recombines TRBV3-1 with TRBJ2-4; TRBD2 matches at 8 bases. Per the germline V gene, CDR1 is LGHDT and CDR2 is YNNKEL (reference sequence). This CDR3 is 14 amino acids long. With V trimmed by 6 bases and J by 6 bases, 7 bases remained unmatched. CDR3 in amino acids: CASSRGGPGNIQYF. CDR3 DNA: TGTGCCAGCAGTCGCGGGGGGCCCGGAAACATTCAGTACTTC.

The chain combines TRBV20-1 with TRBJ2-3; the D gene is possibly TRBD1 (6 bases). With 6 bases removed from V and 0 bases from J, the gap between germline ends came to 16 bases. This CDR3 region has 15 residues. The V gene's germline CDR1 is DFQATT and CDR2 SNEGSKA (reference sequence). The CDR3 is CSAGLGQYSTDTQYF. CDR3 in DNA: TGCAGTGCCGGCCTGGGACAATATAGCACAGATACGCAGTATTTT.

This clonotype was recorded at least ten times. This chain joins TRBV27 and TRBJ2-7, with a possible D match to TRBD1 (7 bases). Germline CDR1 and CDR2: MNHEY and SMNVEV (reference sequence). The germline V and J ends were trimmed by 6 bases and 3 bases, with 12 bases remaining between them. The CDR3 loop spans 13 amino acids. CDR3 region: CASSPGGNYEQYF. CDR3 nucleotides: TGTGCCAGCAGCCCAGGGGGGAACTACGAGCAGTACTTC.

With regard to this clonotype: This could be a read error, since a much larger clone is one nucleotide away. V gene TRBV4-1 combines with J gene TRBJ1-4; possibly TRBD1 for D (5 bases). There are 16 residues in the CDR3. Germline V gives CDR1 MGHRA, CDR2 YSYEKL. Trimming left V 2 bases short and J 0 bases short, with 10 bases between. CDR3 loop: CASSQRGAATNEKLFF. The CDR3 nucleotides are TGCGCCAGCAGCCAACGAGGGGCAGCAACTAATGAAAAACTGTTTTTT.